Ten or more counts support the clone carrying this T cell receptor beta chain. The germline gives CDR1 DFQATT, CDR2 SNEGSKA (reference sequence). This CDR3 region has 12 residues. The data stem from a study of response to subunit inactivated influenza vaccine. TCRdb re-derived calls from the RT-PCR reads in MiXCR, one entry per CDR3 protein. The sample contains almost 600,000 distinct CDR3 sequences, 12% to 15% of which appear only once. The specimen comprised PBMCs from blood, sampled about 11 days after vaccination. The clonotype was recovered from a man aged 45 to 65 who received an inactivated influenza vaccine. The J gene is TRBJ1-4, the V gene TRBV20-1; 9 bases agree with TRBD1. The CDR3 nucleotides read TGCATGCCGGGACAGGGAGGTGAAAAACTGTTTTTT. This translates into CMPGQGGEKLFF.